This T cell receptor (beta chain) was captured by sequencing in a study of blood T cell repertoires in COVID-19. TCRdb's table, derived via immunoSEQ multiplex PCR, lists solely in-frame clones and lacks some. In the table there are about 200,000 clones, less than 85% of which are singletons. The table lists this clone with a count of one. The origin of this receptor is a woman between 70 and 85 years old with acute or convalescent COVID-19. Material for sequencing was peripheral blood.

The CDR3 DNA sequence: TGCGCCAGCAGCTTGATTGCGGGAGTCCCCGGGGAGCTGTTTTTT. Encoded protein: CASSLIAGVPGELFF. The chain employs TRBV5-1 and TRBJ2-2; the match to TRBD2 covers 7 bases. This CDR3 comprises 15 residues. The V and J ends lost 1 base and 6 bases, in that order; junction bases with no gene match: 6. The germline CDR1 and CDR2 sequences are SGHRS and YFSETQ.